The 20 T cell receptor beta chains listed next were all sequenced from one sample in a study of cytomegalovirus exposure and HLA in healthy donors. The PCR contained 60 Vbeta and 13 Jbeta primers. Using immunoSEQ multiplex PCR, the repertoire was profiled, and TCRdb retains in-frame clones only, with some absent. Of over 250,000 clones listed, 86% are singletons. The specimen sequenced was PBMCs. The receptors originated from a man aged 40-50 years in good health and CMV-seropositive.

V usage is TRBV28 and J usage is TRBJ2-7; D call uncertain. The germline gives CDR1 MDHEN, CDR2 SYDVKM. V was shortened by 6 bases and J by 4 bases, with 16 bases between the two germline ends. The CDR3 contains 14 residues. The CDR3 protein is CASSQIEDKYEQYF. The CDR3, as DNA: TGTGCCAGCAGCCAAATTGAAGACAAGTACGAGCAGTACTTC.

The rearrangement joins TRBV2 to TRBJ2-1; 8 bases map to TRBD2. This CDR3 comprises 14 residues. CDR1 and CDR2 from the germline V gene are SNHLY and FYNNEI. The junction had 1 base not matched to a gene; V was cut back by 6 bases and J by 0 bases. The CDR3 DNA sequence: TGTGCCAGCAGGGGGACTAGCTCCTACAATGAGCAGTTCTTC. Translating it yields CASRGTSSYNEQFF.

The chain carries TRBV4-2 and TRBJ2-3; TRBD2 aligns across 8 bases. V dropped 4 bases and J dropped 2; count of bases not matched to a gene: 11. The CDR3 loop spans 17 amino acids. Germline V gene lookup returns CDR1 LGHNA and CDR2 YNFKEQ. The CDR3: CASSPPTSGGDTDTQYF. DNA for the CDR3: TGTGCCAGCAGCCCTCCCACTAGCGGAGGGGACACAGATACGCAGTATTTT.

The rearrangement links TRBV11-2 to TRBJ2-1; 11 bases agree with TRBD2. CDR1 is SGHAT, CDR2 FQNNGV, per germline. After removal of 5 bases from V and 0 bases from J, the junction contained 6 bases not matched to a gene. The CDR3 runs to 17 residues. This CDR3 reads CASSTGLAGSSYNEQFF. DNA for the CDR3: TGTGCCAGCAGCACCGGACTAGCGGGTAGCTCCTACAATGAGCAGTTCTTC.

This clone has only one observation. V and J are TRBV7-2 and TRBJ1-2; D call uncertain. This CDR3 is built from 15 residues. Germline values: CDR1 SGHTA, CDR2 FQGNSA. V dropped 7 bases and J dropped 2 bases, with 17 bases sitting between them. CDR3 sequence: CASTREARENYGYTF. In nucleotides, the CDR3 is TGTGCCAGCACCCGAGAGGCCCGTGAGAACTATGGCTACACCTTC.

The chain recombines TRBV5-1 with TRBJ2-3; a possible D gene is TRBD1 (5 bases). Germline CDR1 SGHRS, CDR2 YFSETQ. This CDR3 has 13 amino acids. Trimming removed 3 bases from V and 5 bases from J, with 10 bases in between. The CDR3 nucleotides read TGCGCCAGCAGCTGGACAATCGGAGATACGCAGTATTTT. Translation gives CASSWTIGDTQYF.

This clone was seen only a few times. The chain is built from TRBV4-1 and TRBJ2-7, with TRBD1 matching over 9 bases. V shed 0 bases, J shed 6 bases, and the junction held 6 bases outside the gene matches. The germline V gene has CDR1 MGHRA and CDR2 YSYEKL. The CDR3 loop spans 15 amino acids. The CDR3 loop reads CASSQDRGTGREQYF. CDR3 sequence (DNA): TGCGCCAGCAGCCAAGATCGGGGGACAGGGCGCGAGCAGTACTTC.

This chain connects TRBV9 to TRBJ2-2; TRBD1 matches at 10 bases. The J segment lost 6 bases and the V segment lost 5 bases, leaving 1 base of the junction unmatched. The CDR3 contains 13 residues. Germline V gene lookup returns CDR1 SGDLS and CDR2 YYNGEE. CDR3 protein: CASRGQGAGELFF. CDR3 in DNA: TGTGCCAGCAGAGGACAGGGGGCCGGGGAGCTGTTTTTT.

The chain has TRBV5-3 and TRBJ1-5, with D possibly TRBD1 on 5 matching bases. TRBV5-3 belongs to the ORF category, with a function that is uncertain. Deletions cut 7 bases from V and 3 bases from J, with 11 bases between. The CDR3 runs to 13 residues. CDR3 bases: TGTGCCAGACGCGACAGAGACAATCAGCCCCAGCATTTT. Its protein is CARRDRDNQPQHF.

This rearrangement joins TRBV27 to TRBJ1-5, with 8 nucleotides matching TRBD1. Germline-derived CDR1 and CDR2 are MNHEY and SMNVEV (reference sequence). CDR3 length: 14 amino acids. V was clipped by 4 bases and J by 8 bases; unmatched bases: 7. In nucleotides, the CDR3 is TGTGCCAGCAGTTCCTCGGACAGGGTAAAGCCCCAGCATTTT. Translation gives CASSSSDRVKPQHF.

This clone appeared once. The rearrangement uses TRBV5-6 and TRBJ2-1; no clear D. Germline assignment: CDR1 SGHDT and CDR2 YYEEEE. CDR3 length: 15 amino acids. V was trimmed by 2 bases and J by 2 bases, leaving 11 bases between them. CDR3 sequence reads: CASSLSAAPYNEQFF. The DNA for the CDR3 is TGTGCCAGCAGCTTAAGCGCGGCACCCTACAATGAGCAGTTCTTC.

The chain combines TRBV7-8 with TRBJ2-4; tentatively, D is TRBD2 (7 bases). Germline loops: CDR1 SGHVS, CDR2 FQNEAQ. This CDR3 is 17 amino acids long. Trimming took 5 bases from V and 0 from J, leaving 17 bases between them. CDR3 protein: CASSRGGGARAKNIQYF. The CDR3 DNA is TGTGCCAGCAGCCGAGGTGGGGGGGCCCGAGCCAAAAACATTCAGTACTTC.

The chain is built from TRBV5-4 and TRBJ1-2, with unresolved D. The CDR3 sequence is 14 residues long. CDR1 is SGHNT, CDR2 YYREEE, per germline (reference sequence). The V end was cut by 0 bases, the J end by 4 bases, with 10 bases between. The CDR3 spells CASSLERAVYGYTF. As DNA, the CDR3 is TGTGCCAGCAGCTTGGAGCGGGCGGTCTATGGCTACACCTTC.

The V gene is TRBV19, the J gene TRBJ1-2; D remains ambiguous. Per the germline V gene, CDR1 is LNHDA and CDR2 is SQIVND (reference sequence). Trimming removed 4 bases from V and 0 bases from J, with 12 bases in between. This CDR3 has 15 residues. Written as DNA, the CDR3 is TGTGCCAGTAGTAGCTCGGGGAGACCTAACTATGGCTACACCTTC. This sequence encodes CASSSSGRPNYGYTF.

The chain couples TRBV6-5 to TRBJ2-5, with TRBD1 as a possible D gene (5 bases). V was shortened by 6 bases and J by 4 bases, with 15 bases between the two germline ends. This CDR3 spans 14 amino acids. The germline V gene has CDR1 MNHEY and CDR2 SVGAGI. The CDR3: CASSLTGVGETQYF. The CDR3 nucleotides read TGTGCCAGCAGCCTAACAGGAGTGGGAGAGACCCAGTACTTC.

The chain has TRBV28 and TRBJ1-2, with D perhaps matching TRBD1 (6 bases). This CDR3 contains 14 residues. Trimming shortened V by 4 bases and J by 4 bases, and 13 bases separated the two germline ends. Germline loops: CDR1 MDHEN, CDR2 SYDVKM. Here the CDR3 DNA reads TGTGCCAGCAGTTATACAGGGTTAGGCTATGGCTACACCTTC. Protein sequence: CASSYTGLGYGYTF.

The J gene is TRBJ1-2, the V gene TRBV4-3, with 7 bases aligning to TRBD1. The germline CDR1 and CDR2 sequences are LGHNA and YSLEER. V was clipped by 3 bases and J by 2 bases; unmatched bases: 6. There are 15 residues in the CDR3. CDR3 region: CASSHGTVRNYGYTF. The DNA for the CDR3 is TGCGCCAGCAGCCACGGGACAGTCCGAAACTATGGCTACACCTTC.

This rearrangement joins TRBV18 to TRBJ1-1; 7 nucleotides line up with TRBD1. J lost 4 bases, V lost 6 bases, and 5 bases had no gene match. CDR3 length: 13 amino acids. Germline CDR1 KGHSH, CDR2 LQKENI. CDR3 sequence reads: CASSRQGATEAFF. The CDR3, as DNA: TGTGCCAGCTCGCGACAGGGTGCCACTGAAGCTTTCTTT.

This rearrangement joins TRBV18 to TRBJ2-3; 8 bases are shared with TRBD1. V was clipped by 5 bases and J by 3 bases; unmatched bases: 7. Germline-derived CDR1 and CDR2 are KGHSH and LQKENI. The CDR3 is 15 amino acids. The CDR3 loop reads CASSAGQGGTDTQYF. The CDR3 nucleotides read TGTGCCAGCTCAGCTGGACAGGGTGGAACAGATACGCAGTATTTT.

The rearrangement joins TRBV5-1 to TRBJ2-1; no clear D. Between the trimmed V and J ends, which lost 1 base and 0 bases, there was a span of 8 bases. Germline CDR1 reads SGHRS; CDR2 reads YFSETQ. This CDR3 is 15 amino acids long. CDR3 nucleotide sequence: TGCGCCAGCAGCTTGCAAGCCCGCTCCTACAATGAGCAGTTCTTC. Protein product: CASSLQARSYNEQFF.